A single sample gave rise to the 2 T cell receptor beta chains below, sequenced in a study of T cell repertoires in cytomegalovirus infection. Via MiXCR, TCRdb re-called the reads, giving one row per CDR3 protein. Of approximately 150,000 distinct CDR3 sequences in the sample, about 6% were seen once. Sequencing was carried out using PBMCs. The receptors here all came from a human donor in good health (CMV status not recorded). Some clones in this sample may be carry-over from other donors' samples.

This clonotype was counted many times. V and J are TRBV7-2 and TRBJ2-1; 8 bases match TRBD2. Germline trimming cut 3 bases from V and 2 bases from J; bases unmatched to any gene: 3. This CDR3 contains 15 residues. Germline CDR1 and CDR2: SGHTA and FQGNSA. As DNA, the CDR3 is TGTGCCAGCAGCTTCGGACTAGCCCCCTACAATGAGCAGTTCTTC. Translation gives CASSFGLAPYNEQFF.

This clonotype was detected many times. The genes are TRBV12-3 or TRBV12-4 and TRBJ2-5; D is unclear. The CDR3 length is 13 residues. The germline V and J ends were trimmed by 2 bases and 5 bases, with 9 bases remaining between them. The CDR3 reads CASSLHDRETQYF. In DNA form, the CDR3 reads TGTGCCAGCAGTTTACACGATCGGGAGACCCAGTACTTC.